The next 25 T cell receptor beta chains were all read from a single sample in a study of OX40 agonist ivuxolimab in advanced cancers. The data were produced by immunoSEQ multiplex PCR, yet TCRdb's version contains in-frame clones alone and is incomplete. This sample has approximately 82,000 clones; roughly 92% occur once, and the top ten carry over 0.6%. The material sequenced was CD4+ or CD8+ T cells sorted from blood, taken in a trial of the OX40 agonist ivuxolimab. The receptors derive from an adult with an advanced solid tumor such as melanoma, head and neck, liver or kidney cancer.

This clone was recorded only once. The J gene is TRBJ2-7, the V gene TRBV11-3, with 11 bases lining up with TRBD2. The CDR3 is 15 residues long. J was trimmed by 0 bases and V by 5 bases; bases with no gene match: 3. Germline V gene lookup returns CDR1 SGHNT and CDR2 YENEEA. CDR3 in amino acids: CASSASGGPSYEQYF. CDR3 bases: TGTGCCAGCAGCGCTAGCGGGGGGCCCTCCTACGAGCAGTACTTC.

The J gene is TRBJ2-3, the V gene TRBV2, with a weak D call TRBD2 (5 bases). Trimming cost V 6 bases and J 3 bases, with 13 bases left between them. Per the germline V gene, CDR1 is SNHLY and CDR2 is FYNNEI. This CDR3 has 14 amino acids. CDR3 residues: CASSDRGITDTQYF. The DNA of the CDR3 is TGTGCCAGCAGCGACCGGGGTATAACAGATACGCAGTATTTT. Full variable domain (outside the CDR3, taken from reference TRBV2 and TRBJ2-3): EPEVTQTPSHQVTQMGQEVILRCVPISNHLYFYWYRQILGQKVEFLVSFYNNEISEKSEIFDDQFSVERPDGSNFTLKIRSTKLEDSAMYFCASSDRGITDTQYFGPGTRLTVL.

This clone was observed once. This chain links TRBV9 with TRBJ2-7; TRBD1 agrees at 9 bases. Germline CDR1 is SGDLS and CDR2 is YYNGEE. This CDR3 is built from 14 residues. Trimming took 3 bases from V and 2 from J; bases not matched to a gene: 3. This CDR3 reads CASSGGTGPYEQYF. The CDR3 DNA reads TGTGCCAGCAGCGGAGGGACAGGGCCCTACGAGCAGTACTTC.

The rearrangement links TRBV27 to TRBJ1-5; D unresolved. This CDR3 spans 13 amino acids. Germline-derived CDR1 and CDR2 are MNHEY and SMNVEV (reference sequence). Deletions cut 2 bases from V and 6 bases from J, with 8 bases between. The CDR3 DNA follows: TGTGCCAGCAGTTTAAATTTAGGTCAGCCCCAGCATTTT. Encoded protein: CASSLNLGQPQHF.

This sequence joins TRBV11-2 and TRBJ1-1; 8 bases are a match to TRBD1. CDR1 is SGHAT, CDR2 FQNNGV, per germline. V dropped 3 bases and J dropped 1; count of bases not matched to a gene: 4. The CDR3 has 15 amino acids. The CDR3 nucleotides read TGTGCCAGCAGCTTTCCCGGGACAGGGAACACTGAAGCTTTCTTT. Translated: CASSFPGTGNTEAFF.

This chain connects TRBV29-1 to TRBJ2-3, with D possibly matching TRBD2 (6 bases). V was cut by 7 bases and J by 0 bases, with 14 bases left in between. Looked up from germline, CDR1 is SQVTM and CDR2 is ANQGSEA. The CDR3 contains 14 residues. CDR3 sequence reads: CSARPGTSTDTQYF. In nucleotides, the CDR3 is TGCAGCGCCCGGCCGGGGACTAGCACAGATACGCAGTATTTT.

The chain couples TRBV10-3 to TRBJ2-7, with a tentative D call TRBD1 (6 bases). Per germline, CDR1 ENHRY and CDR2 SYGVKD. The length of the CDR3 is 15 residues. Trimming removed 2 bases from V and 5 bases from J, with 16 bases in between. CDR3: CAISETETGRNEQYF. CDR3 nucleotides: TGTGCCATCAGTGAGACGGAGACAGGTAGAAACGAGCAGTACTTC.

V usage is TRBV19 and J usage is TRBJ2-1, with 13 bases fitting TRBD2. CDR1 is LNHDA, CDR2 SQIVND, per germline (reference sequence). This CDR3 is built from 14 residues. V shed 6 bases and J 6 bases; nucleotides not matched to a gene: 2. CDR3 amino acids: CASSWTSGSNEQFF. The CDR3 DNA sequence: TGTGCCAGTAGCTGGACTAGCGGGAGCAATGAGCAGTTCTTC. Full variable domain (outside the CDR3, taken from reference TRBV19 and TRBJ2-1): DGGITQSPKYLFRKEGQNVTLSCEQNLNHDAMYWYRQDPGQGLRLIYYSQIVNDFQKGDIAEGYSVSREKKESFPLTVTSAQKNPTAFYLCASSWTSGSNEQFFGPGTRLTVL.

The chain recombines TRBV2 with TRBJ1-6, with 8 bases lining up with TRBD1. The CDR3 is 13 amino acids. The germline gives CDR1 SNHLY, CDR2 FYNNEI. The junction had 6 bases not matched to a gene; V was cut back by 10 bases and J by 7 bases. CDR3 sequence reads: CAKTGVGNSPLHF. The CDR3 DNA follows: TGTGCCAAGACAGGGGTCGGGAATTCACCCCTCCACTTT.

The rearrangement links TRBV11-3 to TRBJ1-1, with D perhaps TRBD1 (5 bases). The V gene lost 1 base and the J gene lost 3 bases, with 9 bases spanning the gap. The CDR3 sequence is 14 residues long. Germline V lookup: CDR1 SGHNT, CDR2 YENEEA. The CDR3 spells CASSLVGGDTEAFF. The DNA for the CDR3 is TGTGCCAGCAGCTTAGTGGGGGGAGACACTGAAGCTTTCTTT.

The chain joins TRBV7-9 to TRBJ1-4; unclear D gene. V was clipped by 0 bases and J by 4 bases, with 12 bases between them. This CDR3 has 16 amino acids. Germline-derived CDR1 and CDR2 are SEHNR and FQNEAQ (reference sequence). The CDR3 nucleotides are TGTGCCAGCAGCTTAGCAGACATTCCCCTTAATGAAAAACTGTTTTTT. This gives the protein CASSLADIPLNEKLFF.

The chain carries TRBV5-1 and TRBJ2-7; D might be TRBD1 (5 bases). V lost 0 bases and J lost 2, with 9 bases in between. The V gene's germline CDR1 is SGHRS and CDR2 YFSETQ. The CDR3 spans 14 residues. The DNA for the CDR3 is TGCGCCAGCAGCTTGGACTCAGGGACCTACGAGCAGTACTTC. Translated: CASSLDSGTYEQYF.

The V and J genes are TRBV7-2 and TRBJ1-1; D is uncertain. Germline CDR1 and CDR2: SGHTA and FQGNSA. This CDR3 has 14 residues. V was trimmed by 1 base and J by 5 bases, leaving 11 bases between them. CDR3 nucleotides: TGTGCCAGCAGCTTAGTGTGGAGAGGGACTGAAGCTTTCTTT. Translation: CASSLVWRGTEAFF.

The chain couples TRBV19 to TRBJ2-7, with D unclear. The V and J ends lost 5 bases and 0 bases respectively, with 11 bases between them. The CDR3 consists of 14 residues. Germline loops: CDR1 LNHDA, CDR2 SQIVND (reference sequence). The CDR3 loop reads CASSRHLSSYEQYF. For the CDR3, the DNA is TGTGCCAGTAGTCGCCACCTGAGCTCCTACGAGCAGTACTTC.

The chain is built from TRBV9 and TRBJ2-1; 14 bases match TRBD2. Trimming removed 4 bases from V and 7 bases from J; junction bases left unmatched: 7. The CDR3 spans 16 residues. Germline V gene lookup returns CDR1 SGDLS and CDR2 YYNGEE. The CDR3 is CASSSTGTSGSNEQFF. CDR3 nucleotides: TGTGCCAGCAGCTCAACAGGGACTAGCGGGAGTAATGAGCAGTTCTTC.

The gene calls are TRBV9 and TRBJ2-5; 7 bases are a match to TRBD2. With 5 bases clipped from V and 0 bases from J, the junction kept 7 bases outside the gene matches. The CDR3 consists of 15 residues. CDR1 and CDR2 from the germline V gene are SGDLS and YYNGEE. CDR3 DNA: TGTGCCAGCAGTCGACTAGCTCTGTACCAAGAGACCCAGTACTTC. This sequence encodes CASSRLALYQETQYF.

Here the CDR3 reads CAWSLGVGYTF. The CDR3 DNA follows: TGTGCCTGGAGTCTGGGGGTGGGCTACACCTTC. This chain uses TRBV30 with TRBJ1-2, with D possibly TRBD1 on 5 matching bases. In germline, CDR1 is GTSNPN, CDR2 SVGIG (reference sequence). Trimming took 2 bases from V and 8 from J, leaving 9 bases between them. This CDR3 is 11 amino acids long.

The sample holds one count of this clone. The rearrangement links TRBV30 to TRBJ2-3; no firm D call. Germline V lookup: CDR1 GTSNPN, CDR2 SVGIG (reference sequence). This CDR3 region has 14 residues. V was pared by 2 bases and J by 0 bases, with 9 bases between. Here the CDR3 reads CAWSLRRSTDTQYF. The DNA for the CDR3 is TGTGCCTGGAGTCTGAGACGGAGCACAGATACGCAGTATTTT.

This clone was recorded once. The V call is TRBV29-1, the J call TRBJ2-1; D remains unclear. CDR1 and CDR2 (germline): SQVTM, ANQGSEA. V lost 7 bases and J lost 6, with 13 bases in between. The CDR3 extends over 12 amino acids. The CDR3 DNA reads TGCAGCGCTACCTCGCTGGGCAATGAGCAGTTCTTC. Its protein product is CSATSLGNEQFF.

V and J are TRBV30 and TRBJ1-4; no definite D call. The CDR3 spans 12 residues. Trimming took off 3 bases at V and 5 bases at J, with 7 bases between the two ends. The germline CDR1 and CDR2 sequences are GTSNPN and SVGIG (reference sequence). The CDR3 sequence is CAWSGRNEKLFF. CDR3 nucleotides: TGTGCCTGGAGCGGACGGAATGAAAAACTGTTTTTT.

The V and J genes are TRBV5-1 and TRBJ2-2; the match to TRBD1 covers 10 bases. The CDR3 sequence is 16 residues long. V lost 5 bases to trimming and J lost 0 bases; unmatched junction nucleotides: 4. CDR1 and CDR2 from the germline V gene are SGHRS and YFSETQ. CDR3 region: CASRGQGITNTGELFF. CDR3 coding DNA: TGCGCCAGCAGGGGACAGGGGATCACGAACACCGGGGAGCTGTTTTTT.

The chain employs TRBV6-6 and TRBJ2-7; 10 positions match TRBD1. This CDR3 contains 14 residues. The trim removed 4 bases at V and 5 bases at J, leaving 5 bases unmatched. Per the germline V gene, CDR1 is MNHNY and CDR2 is SVGAGI (reference sequence). The CDR3 nucleotides read TGTGCCAGCAGTTCCGGGACAGGGGCTGACGAGCAGTACTTC. Residues: CASSSGTGADEQYF.

The chain joins TRBV29-1 to TRBJ2-3, with a tentative D call TRBD2 (7 bases). Trimming took off 4 bases at V and 5 bases at J, with 16 bases between the two ends. Germline lookup yields CDR1 SQVTM and CDR2 ANQGSEA. There are 14 residues in the CDR3. DNA of the CDR3: TGCAGCGTTGCGCTCGGGGGGCGTATAGATACGCAGTATTTT. The encoded protein is CSVALGGRIDTQYF.

This chain links TRBV27 with TRBJ1-1, with D hard to call. Germline assignment: CDR1 MNHEY and CDR2 SMNVEV (reference sequence). The CDR3 length is 11 residues. The V end lost 9 bases, the J end lost 5 bases, and 10 bases lay between the germline ends. The CDR3 coding sequence is TGTGCCAGTCTGGGGTGGACTGAAGCTTTCTTT. Amino acids: CASLGWTEAFF.

The CDR3 loop reads CASSLVGAATYEQYF. The CDR3 DNA reads TGTGCCAGCAGCTTGGTAGGGGCGGCGACCTACGAGCAGTACTTC. The rearrangement joins TRBV5-6 to TRBJ2-7, with a possible D match to TRBD1 (5 bases). The ends were cut back, 0 bases at V and 2 bases at J, with 12 bases in the middle. Germline CDR1 reads SGHDT; CDR2 reads YYEEEE. The CDR3 covers 15 residues.